This T cell receptor beta chain stems from a study of identical twins. Study results and caveats: Among beta out-of-frame sequences, excess sharing between twins appeared weaker.

A template switching step contributed a universal primer site, while unique molecular identifiers were present in the cDNA. TCRdb redid the calling of the 5' RACE reads with MiXCR, one entry per CDR3 protein. Of some 790,000 distinct CDR3 sequences in the sample, about 20% are singletons; the top ten hold less than 15%. Remarks on this clonotype: Its antigen is undetermined.

Germline V gives CDR1 DFQATT, CDR2 SNEGSKA (reference sequence). Trimming took 3 bases from V and 5 from J, leaving 13 bases between them. The CDR3 is 13 residues long. These data were also filed under a second study, of T cells expressing NK-cell markers.

V gene TRBV20-1 combines with J gene TRBJ2-5; the D gene is possibly TRBD2 (5 bases). Sequenced input: PBMCs. This TCR came from a woman aged 18 to 35 in good health. This CDR3 is CSARVGAEETQYF. CDR3 DNA sequence: TGCAGTGCTAGGGTGGGAGCGGAGGAGACCCAGTACTTC.